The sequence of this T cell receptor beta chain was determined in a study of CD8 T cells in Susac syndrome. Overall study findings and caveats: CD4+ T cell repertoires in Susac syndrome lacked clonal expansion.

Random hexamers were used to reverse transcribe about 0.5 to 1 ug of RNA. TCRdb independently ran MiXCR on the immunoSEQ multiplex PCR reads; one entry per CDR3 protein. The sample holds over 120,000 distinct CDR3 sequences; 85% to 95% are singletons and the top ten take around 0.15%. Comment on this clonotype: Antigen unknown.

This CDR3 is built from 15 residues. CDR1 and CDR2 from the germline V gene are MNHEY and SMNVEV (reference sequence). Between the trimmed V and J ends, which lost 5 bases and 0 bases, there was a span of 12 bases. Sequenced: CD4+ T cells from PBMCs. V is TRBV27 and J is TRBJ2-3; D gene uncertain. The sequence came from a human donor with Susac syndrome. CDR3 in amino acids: CASSLDRRSTDTQYF. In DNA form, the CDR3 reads TGTGCCAGCAGTCTTGACCGAAGGAGCACAGATACGCAGTATTTT.